This T cell receptor beta chain was found in a study of cytomegalovirus exposure and HLA in healthy donors. The CDR3 runs 14 residues. Germline V gene sequence: CDR1 KGHSH, CDR2 LQKENI. V lost 1 base and J 5 bases, leaving 9 bases between the germline ends. It was with 60 Vbeta and 13 Jbeta primers that the PCR ran. TCRdb keeps only in-frame clones here, not all; method: immunoSEQ multiplex PCR. The repertoire holds over 100,000 clones, 55% to 65% seen once, with 9% to 10% in the top ten. The chain links TRBV18 to TRBJ2-1, with a possible D match to TRBD2 (5 bases). The sample taken for sequencing was PBMCs. The origin of this receptor is a man aged 35-49 years in good health and CMV-seropositive. The CDR3 region has the DNA TGTGCCAGCTCACCACTGGCCGGGAACAATGAGCAGTTCTTC. Translation: CASSPLAGNNEQFF.